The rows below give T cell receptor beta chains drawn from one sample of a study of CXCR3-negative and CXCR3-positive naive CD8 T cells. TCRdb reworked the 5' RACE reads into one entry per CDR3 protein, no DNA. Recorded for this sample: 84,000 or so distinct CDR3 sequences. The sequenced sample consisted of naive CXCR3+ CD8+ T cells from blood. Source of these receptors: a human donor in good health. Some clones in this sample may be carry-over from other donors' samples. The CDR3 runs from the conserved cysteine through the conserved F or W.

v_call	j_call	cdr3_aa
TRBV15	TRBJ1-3	CATSREDTIYF
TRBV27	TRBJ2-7	CASSSRNTDRYYEQYF
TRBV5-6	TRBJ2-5	CASSWGQLAQETQYF
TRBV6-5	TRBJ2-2	CASSSPWAAGELFF
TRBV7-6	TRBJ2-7	CASSLEQRSYEQYF
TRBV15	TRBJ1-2	CATSRDAGDYGYTF
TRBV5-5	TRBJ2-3	CASSLTTDTQYF
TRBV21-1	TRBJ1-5	CASSIREEDGNQPQHF
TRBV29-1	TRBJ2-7	CSVTIAGGTYEQYF
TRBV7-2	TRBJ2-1	CAGGSSYNEQFF
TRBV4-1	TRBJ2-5	CASSQQTSGRPEETQYF
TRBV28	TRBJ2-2	CASSLRSGLAGVERELFF
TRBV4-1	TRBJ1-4	CASSLPAGEKLFF
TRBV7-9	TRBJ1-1	CASSLGWTEAFF
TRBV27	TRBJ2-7	CASSGGWDISYEQYF
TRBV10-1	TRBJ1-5	CASSGDSNQPQHF
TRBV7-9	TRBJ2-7	CASSDTSGAYEQYF
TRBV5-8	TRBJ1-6	CASSFRKYNSPLHF
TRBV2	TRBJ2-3	CASSLSRGSADTQYF
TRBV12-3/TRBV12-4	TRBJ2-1	CASSLEGAREQFF
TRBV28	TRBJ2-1	CASSWTVNEQFF
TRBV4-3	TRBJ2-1	CASSQAGSGRTNEQFF
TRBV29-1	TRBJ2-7	CSVELGPTYEQYF